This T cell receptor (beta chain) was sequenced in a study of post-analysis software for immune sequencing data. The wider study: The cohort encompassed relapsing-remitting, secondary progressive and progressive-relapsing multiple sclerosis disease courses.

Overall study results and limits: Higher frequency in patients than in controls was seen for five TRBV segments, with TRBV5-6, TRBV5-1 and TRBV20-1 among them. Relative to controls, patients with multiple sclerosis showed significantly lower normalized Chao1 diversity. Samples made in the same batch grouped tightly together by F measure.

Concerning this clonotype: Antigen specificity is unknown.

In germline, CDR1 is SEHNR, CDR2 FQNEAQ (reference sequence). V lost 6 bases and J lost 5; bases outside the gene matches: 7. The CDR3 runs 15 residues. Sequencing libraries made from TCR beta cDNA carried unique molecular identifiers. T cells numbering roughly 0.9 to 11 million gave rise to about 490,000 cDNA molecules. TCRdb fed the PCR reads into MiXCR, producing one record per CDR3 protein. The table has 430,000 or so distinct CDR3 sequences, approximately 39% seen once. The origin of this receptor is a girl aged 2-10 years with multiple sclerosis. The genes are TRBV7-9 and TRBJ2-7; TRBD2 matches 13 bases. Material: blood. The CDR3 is CASRSTSGRVNEQYF. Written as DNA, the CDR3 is TGTGCCAGCAGGTCCACTAGCGGGAGGGTTAACGAGCAGTACTTC. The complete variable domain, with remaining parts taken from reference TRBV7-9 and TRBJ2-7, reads DTGVSQNPRHKITKRGQNVTFRCDPISEHNRLYWYRQTLGQGPEFLTYFQNEAQLEKSRLLSDRFSAERPKGSFSTLEIQRTEQGDSAMYLCASRSTSGRVNEQYFGPGTRLTVT.